What follows is one T cell receptor beta chain and its context. These data are taken from a study of blood T cell repertoires in COVID-19. Sequencing used immunoSEQ multiplex PCR; TCRdb keeps in-frame clones, though not all of them. The sample includes 85,000 to 120,000 clones, around 78% of them seen just once. Material for sequencing was peripheral blood. The receptor was isolated from an elderly man with COVID-19, enrolled during active disease.

CDR3 DNA sequence: TGTGCCAGCAGCTGGGCGGGACAGGGGTTGGGAGAGCAGTACTTC. Translated: CASSWAGQGLGEQYF. The J gene is TRBJ2-7, the V gene TRBV7-2, with TRBD1 matching 10 bases. Trimming cost V 4 bases and J 7 bases; bases outside gene matches: 10. The germline CDR1 and CDR2 sequences are SGHTA and FQGNSA. This CDR3 has 15 residues. Variable domain in full (rest from reference TRBV7-2 and TRBJ2-7): GAGVSQSPSNKVTEKGKDVELRCDPISGHTALYWYRQSLGQGLEFLIYFQGNSAPDKSGLPSDRFSAERTGGSVSTLTIQRTQQEDSAVYLCASSWAGQGLGEQYFGPGTRLTVT.